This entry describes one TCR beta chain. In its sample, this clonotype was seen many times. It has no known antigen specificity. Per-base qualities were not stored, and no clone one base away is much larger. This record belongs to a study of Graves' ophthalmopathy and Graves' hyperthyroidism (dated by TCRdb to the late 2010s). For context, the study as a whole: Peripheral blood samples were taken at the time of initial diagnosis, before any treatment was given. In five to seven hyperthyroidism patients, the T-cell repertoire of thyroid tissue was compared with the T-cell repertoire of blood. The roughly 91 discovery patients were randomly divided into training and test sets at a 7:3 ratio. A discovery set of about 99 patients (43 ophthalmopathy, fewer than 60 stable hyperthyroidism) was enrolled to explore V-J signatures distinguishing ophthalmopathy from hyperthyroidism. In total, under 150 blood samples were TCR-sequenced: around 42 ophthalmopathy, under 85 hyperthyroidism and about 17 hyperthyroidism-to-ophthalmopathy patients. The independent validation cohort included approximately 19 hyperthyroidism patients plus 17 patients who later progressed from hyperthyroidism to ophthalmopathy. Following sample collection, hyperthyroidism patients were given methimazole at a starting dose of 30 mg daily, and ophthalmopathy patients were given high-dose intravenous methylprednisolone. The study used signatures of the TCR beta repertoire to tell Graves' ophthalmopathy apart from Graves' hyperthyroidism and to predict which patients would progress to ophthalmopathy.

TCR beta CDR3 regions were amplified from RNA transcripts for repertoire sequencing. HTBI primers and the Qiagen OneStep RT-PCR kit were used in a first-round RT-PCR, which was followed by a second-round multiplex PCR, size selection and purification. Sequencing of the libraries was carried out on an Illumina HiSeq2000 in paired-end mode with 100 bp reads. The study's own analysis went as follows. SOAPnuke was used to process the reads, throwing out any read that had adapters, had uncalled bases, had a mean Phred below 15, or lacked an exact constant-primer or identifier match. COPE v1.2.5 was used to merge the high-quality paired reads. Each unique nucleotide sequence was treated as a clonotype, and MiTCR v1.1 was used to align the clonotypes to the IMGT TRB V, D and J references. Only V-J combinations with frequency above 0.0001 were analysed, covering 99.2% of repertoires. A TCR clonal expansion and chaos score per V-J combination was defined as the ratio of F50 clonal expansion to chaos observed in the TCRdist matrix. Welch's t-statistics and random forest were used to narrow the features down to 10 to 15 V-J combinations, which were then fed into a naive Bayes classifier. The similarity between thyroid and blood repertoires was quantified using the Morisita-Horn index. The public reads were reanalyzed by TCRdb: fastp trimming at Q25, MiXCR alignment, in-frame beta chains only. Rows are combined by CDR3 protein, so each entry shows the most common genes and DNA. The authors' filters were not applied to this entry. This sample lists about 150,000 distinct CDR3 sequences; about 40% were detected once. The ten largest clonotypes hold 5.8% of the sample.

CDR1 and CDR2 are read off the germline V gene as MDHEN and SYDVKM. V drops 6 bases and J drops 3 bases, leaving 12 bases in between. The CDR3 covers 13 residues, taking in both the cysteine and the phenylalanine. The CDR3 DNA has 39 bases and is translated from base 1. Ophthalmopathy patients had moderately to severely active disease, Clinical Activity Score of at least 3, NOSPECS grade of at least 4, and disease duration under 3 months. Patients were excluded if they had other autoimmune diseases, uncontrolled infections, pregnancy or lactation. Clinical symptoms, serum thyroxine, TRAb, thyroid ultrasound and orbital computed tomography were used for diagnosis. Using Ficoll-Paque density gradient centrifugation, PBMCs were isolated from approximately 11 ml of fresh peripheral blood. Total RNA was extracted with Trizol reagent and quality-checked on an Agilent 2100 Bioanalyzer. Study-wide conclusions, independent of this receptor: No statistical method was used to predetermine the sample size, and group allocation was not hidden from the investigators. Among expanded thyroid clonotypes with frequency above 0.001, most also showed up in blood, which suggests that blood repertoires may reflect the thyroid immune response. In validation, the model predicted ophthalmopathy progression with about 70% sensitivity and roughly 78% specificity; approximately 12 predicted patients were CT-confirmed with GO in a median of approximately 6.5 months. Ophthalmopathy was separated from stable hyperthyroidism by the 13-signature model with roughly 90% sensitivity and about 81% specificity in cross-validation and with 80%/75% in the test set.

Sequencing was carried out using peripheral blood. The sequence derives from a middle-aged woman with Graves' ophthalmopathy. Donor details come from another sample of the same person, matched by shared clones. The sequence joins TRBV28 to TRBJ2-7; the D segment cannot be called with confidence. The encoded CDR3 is CASSSDTFYEQYF. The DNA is TGTGCCAGCAGCAGTGACACTTTCTACGAGCAGTACTTC. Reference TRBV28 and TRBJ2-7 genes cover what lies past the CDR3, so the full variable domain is DVKVTQSSRYLVKRTGEKVFLECVQDMDHENMFWYRQDPGLGLRLIYFSYDVKMKEKGDIPEGYSVSREKKERFSLILESASTNQTSMYLCASSSDTFYEQYFGPGTRLTVT.